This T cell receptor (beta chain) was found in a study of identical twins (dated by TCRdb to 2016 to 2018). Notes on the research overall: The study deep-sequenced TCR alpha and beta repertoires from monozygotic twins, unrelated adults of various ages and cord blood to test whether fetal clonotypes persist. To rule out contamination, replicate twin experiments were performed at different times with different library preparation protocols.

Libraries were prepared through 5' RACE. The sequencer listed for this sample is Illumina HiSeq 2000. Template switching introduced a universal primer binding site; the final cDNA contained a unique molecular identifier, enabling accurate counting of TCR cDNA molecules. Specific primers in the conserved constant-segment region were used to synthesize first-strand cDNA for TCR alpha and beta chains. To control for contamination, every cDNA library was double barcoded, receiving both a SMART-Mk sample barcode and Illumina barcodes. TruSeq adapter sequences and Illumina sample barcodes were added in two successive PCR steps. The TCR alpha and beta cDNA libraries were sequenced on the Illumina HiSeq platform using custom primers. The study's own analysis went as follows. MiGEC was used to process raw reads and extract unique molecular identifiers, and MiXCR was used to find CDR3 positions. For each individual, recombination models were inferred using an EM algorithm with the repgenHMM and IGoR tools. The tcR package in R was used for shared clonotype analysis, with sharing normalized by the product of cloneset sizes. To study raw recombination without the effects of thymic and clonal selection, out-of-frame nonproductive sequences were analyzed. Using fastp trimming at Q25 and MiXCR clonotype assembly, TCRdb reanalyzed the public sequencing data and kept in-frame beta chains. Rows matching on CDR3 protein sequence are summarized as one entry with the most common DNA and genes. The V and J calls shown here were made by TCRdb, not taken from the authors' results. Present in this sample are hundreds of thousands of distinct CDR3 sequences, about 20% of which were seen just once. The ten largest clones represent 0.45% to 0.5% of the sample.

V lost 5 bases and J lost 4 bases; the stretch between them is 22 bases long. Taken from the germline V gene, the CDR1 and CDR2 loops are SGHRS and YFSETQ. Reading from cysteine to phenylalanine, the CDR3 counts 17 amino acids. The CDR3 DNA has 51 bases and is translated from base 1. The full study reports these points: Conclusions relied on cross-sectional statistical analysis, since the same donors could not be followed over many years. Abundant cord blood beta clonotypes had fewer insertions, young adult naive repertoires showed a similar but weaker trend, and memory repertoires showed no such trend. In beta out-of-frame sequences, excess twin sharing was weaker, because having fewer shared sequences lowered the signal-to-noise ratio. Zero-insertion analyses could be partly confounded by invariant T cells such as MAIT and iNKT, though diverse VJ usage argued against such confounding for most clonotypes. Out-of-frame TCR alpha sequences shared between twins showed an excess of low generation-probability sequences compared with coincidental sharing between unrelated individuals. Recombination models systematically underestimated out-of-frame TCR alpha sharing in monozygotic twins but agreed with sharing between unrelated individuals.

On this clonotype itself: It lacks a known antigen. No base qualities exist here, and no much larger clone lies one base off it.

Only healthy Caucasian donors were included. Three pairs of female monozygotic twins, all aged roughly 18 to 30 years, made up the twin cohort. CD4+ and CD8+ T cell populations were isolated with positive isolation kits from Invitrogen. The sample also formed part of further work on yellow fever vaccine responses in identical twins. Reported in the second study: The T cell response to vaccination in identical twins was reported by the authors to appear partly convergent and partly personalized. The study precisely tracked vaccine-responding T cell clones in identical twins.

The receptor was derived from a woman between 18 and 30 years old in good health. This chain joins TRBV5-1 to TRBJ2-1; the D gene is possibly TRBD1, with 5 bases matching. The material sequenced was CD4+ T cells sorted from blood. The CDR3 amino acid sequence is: CASSDSTTPRRYNEQFF. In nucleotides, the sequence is TGCGCCAGCAGTGACAGCACGACCCCCCGGCGTTACAATGAGCAGTTCTTC.